Shown below are 3 T cell receptor beta chains from a single sample sequenced in a study of blood T cell repertoires in COVID-19. Libraries were prepared by immunoSEQ multiplex PCR; TCRdb keeps only in-frame clonotypes and omits some of them. The sample lists almost 250,000 clones, about 89% occurring once. Source material: PBMCs or T cells enriched from blood (not recorded which). Receptors originate from a woman in her twenties or thirties who had recovered from COVID-19.

This clone was counted a single time. The chain has TRBV4-2 and TRBJ2-6; D might be TRBD1 (5 bases). Trimming pared 0 bases from V and 0 bases from J, leaving 12 bases between. In germline, CDR1 is LGHNA, CDR2 YNFKEQ. The CDR3 extends over 18 amino acids. CDR3 DNA sequence: TGTGCCAGCAGCCAAGACAGGGCAGTGGGCTCTGGGGCCAACGTCCTGACTTTC. Encoded protein: CASSQDRAVGSGANVLTF.

This chain connects TRBV5-1 to TRBJ2-7, with D maybe TRBD1 (5 bases). Germline CDR1 reads SGHRS; CDR2 reads YFSETQ. Trimming removed 3 bases from V and 3 bases from J, with 7 bases in between. This CDR3 region has 12 residues. The CDR3 loop reads CASSSGHYEQYF. The CDR3, as DNA: TGCGCCAGCAGCTCCGGACACTACGAGCAGTACTTC.

This chain joins TRBV7-8 and TRBJ2-1; D perhaps matches TRBD2 (5 bases). This CDR3 is built from 15 residues. V gave up 0 bases and J gave up 0 bases, with 6 bases separating them. The germline V gene has CDR1 SGHVS and CDR2 FQNEAQ. The CDR3 region has the DNA TGTGCCAGCAGCTTAGCTGGGAGCTCCTACAATGAGCAGTTCTTC. This translates into CASSLAGSSYNEQFF. Variable domain in full (rest from reference TRBV7-8 and TRBJ2-1): GAGVSQSPRYKVAKRGQDVALRCDPISGHVSLFWYQQALGQGPEFLTYFQNEAQLDKSGLPSDRFFAERPEGSVSTLKIQRTQQEDSAVYLCASSLAGSSYNEQFFGPGTRLTVL.